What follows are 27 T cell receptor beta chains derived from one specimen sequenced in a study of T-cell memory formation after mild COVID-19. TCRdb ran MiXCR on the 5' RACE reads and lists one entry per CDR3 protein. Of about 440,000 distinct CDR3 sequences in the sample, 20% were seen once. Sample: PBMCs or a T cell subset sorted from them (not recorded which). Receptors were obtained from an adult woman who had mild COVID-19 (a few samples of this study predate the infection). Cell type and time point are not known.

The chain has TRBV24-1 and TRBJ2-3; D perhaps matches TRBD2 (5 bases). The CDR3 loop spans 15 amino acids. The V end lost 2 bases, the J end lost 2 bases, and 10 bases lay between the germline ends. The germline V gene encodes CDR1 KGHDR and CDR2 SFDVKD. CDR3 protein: CATSDSDLPTDTQYF. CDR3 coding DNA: TGTGCCACCAGTGATTCGGACTTGCCCACAGATACGCAGTATTTT.

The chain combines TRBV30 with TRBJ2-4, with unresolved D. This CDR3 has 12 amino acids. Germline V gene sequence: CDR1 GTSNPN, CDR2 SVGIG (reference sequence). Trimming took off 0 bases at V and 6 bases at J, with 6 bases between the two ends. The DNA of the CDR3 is TGTGCCTGGAGTGTGCGTTCAAACATTCAGTACTTC. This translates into CAWSVRSNIQYF.

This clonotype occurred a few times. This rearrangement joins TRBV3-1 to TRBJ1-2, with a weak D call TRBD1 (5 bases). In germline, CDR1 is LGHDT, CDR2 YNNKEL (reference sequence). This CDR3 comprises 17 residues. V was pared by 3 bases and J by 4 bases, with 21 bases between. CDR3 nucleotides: TGTGCCAGCAGCCAGCGCAAGATCCGGGACGCATCCTATGGCTACACCTTC. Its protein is CASSQRKIRDASYGYTF.

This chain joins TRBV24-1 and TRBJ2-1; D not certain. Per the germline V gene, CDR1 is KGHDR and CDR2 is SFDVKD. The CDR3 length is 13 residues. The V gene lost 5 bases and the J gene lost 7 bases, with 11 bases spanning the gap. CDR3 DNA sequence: TGTGCCACCAGTGTACCTTCGAGGAATGAGCAGTTCTTC. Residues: CATSVPSRNEQFF.

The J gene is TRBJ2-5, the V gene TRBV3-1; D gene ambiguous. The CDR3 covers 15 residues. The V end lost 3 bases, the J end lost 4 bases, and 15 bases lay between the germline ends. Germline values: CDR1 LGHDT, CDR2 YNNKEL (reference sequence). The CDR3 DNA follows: TGTGCCAGCAGCCAGGGCGGCCTACCTCGAGAGACCCAGTACTTC. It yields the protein CASSQGGLPRETQYF.

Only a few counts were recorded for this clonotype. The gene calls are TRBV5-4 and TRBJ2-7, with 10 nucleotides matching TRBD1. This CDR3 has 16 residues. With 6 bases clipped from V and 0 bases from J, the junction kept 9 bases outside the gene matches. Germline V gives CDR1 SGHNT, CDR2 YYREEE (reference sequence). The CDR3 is CASTQRGQGSSYEQYF. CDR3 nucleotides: TGTGCCAGCACCCAGAGGGGACAGGGGAGCTCCTACGAGCAGTACTTC. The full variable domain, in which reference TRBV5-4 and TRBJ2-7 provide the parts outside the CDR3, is ETGVTQSPTHLIKTRGQQVTLRCSSQSGHNTVSWYQQALGQGPQFIFQYYREEENGRGNFPPRFSGLQFPNYSSELNVNALELDDSALYLCASTQRGQGSSYEQYFGPGTRLTVT.

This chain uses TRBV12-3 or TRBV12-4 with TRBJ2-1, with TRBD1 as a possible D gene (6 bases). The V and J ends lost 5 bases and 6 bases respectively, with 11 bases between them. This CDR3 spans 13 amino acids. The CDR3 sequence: CASSTGYLNEQFF. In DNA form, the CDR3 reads TGTGCCAGCAGTACAGGGTACCTCAATGAGCAGTTCTTC.

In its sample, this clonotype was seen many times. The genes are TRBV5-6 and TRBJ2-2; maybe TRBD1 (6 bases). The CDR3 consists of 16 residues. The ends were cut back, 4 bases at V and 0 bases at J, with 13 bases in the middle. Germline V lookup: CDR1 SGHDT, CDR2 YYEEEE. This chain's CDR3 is CASSLAGTPNTGELFF. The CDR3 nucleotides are TGTGCCAGCAGCCTAGCCGGGACACCGAACACCGGGGAGCTGTTTTTT.

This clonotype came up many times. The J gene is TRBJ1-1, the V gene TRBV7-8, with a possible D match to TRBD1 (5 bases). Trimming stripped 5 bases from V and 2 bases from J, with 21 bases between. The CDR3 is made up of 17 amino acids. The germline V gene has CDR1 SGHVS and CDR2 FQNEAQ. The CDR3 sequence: CASSPNFRDSLNTEAFF. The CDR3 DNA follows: TGTGCCAGCAGCCCAAACTTCCGGGACTCCTTAAACACTGAAGCTTTCTTT.

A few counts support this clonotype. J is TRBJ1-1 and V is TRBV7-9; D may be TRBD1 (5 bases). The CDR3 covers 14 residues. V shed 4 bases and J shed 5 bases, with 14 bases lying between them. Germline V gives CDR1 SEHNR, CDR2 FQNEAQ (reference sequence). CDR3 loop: CASSSTGPETEAFF. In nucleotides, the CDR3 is TGTGCCAGCAGCTCCACAGGACCCGAGACTGAAGCTTTCTTT.

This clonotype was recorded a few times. The CDR3 DNA is TGTGCCATCAGCGTTGGACTAGCGGGAGTGGGGCCCTACGAGCAGTACTTC. Encoded protein: CAISVGLAGVGPYEQYF. The chain recombines TRBV10-3 with TRBJ2-7; 13 nucleotides agree with TRBD2. CDR1 and CDR2 from the germline V gene are ENHRY and SYGVKD. J gave up 2 bases and V 6 bases, and 10 bases lay outside the gene matches. The CDR3 consists of 17 residues.

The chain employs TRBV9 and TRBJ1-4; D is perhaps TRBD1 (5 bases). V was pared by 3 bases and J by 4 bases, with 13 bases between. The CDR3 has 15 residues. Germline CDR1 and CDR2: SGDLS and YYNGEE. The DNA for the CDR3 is TGTGCCAGCAGCGCCGGTGACAGCTTTAATGAAAAACTGTTTTTT. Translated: CASSAGDSFNEKLFF.

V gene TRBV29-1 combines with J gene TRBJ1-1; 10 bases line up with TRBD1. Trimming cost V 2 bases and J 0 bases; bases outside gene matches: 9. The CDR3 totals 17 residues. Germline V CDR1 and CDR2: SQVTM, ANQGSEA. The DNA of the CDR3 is TGCAGCGTTGAATGGACTAAGGGACAGGGGTTGAACACTGAAGCTTTCTTT. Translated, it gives CSVEWTKGQGLNTEAFF.

CDR3 protein: CASSYGPEPSYEQYF. For the CDR3, the DNA is TGTGCCAGCAGTTACGGGCCCGAGCCTTCCTACGAGCAGTACTTC. J is TRBJ2-7 and V is TRBV6-6; D remains ambiguous. Trimming removed 2 bases from V and 1 base from J, with 12 bases in between. The CDR3 loop spans 15 amino acids. Germline V gene sequence: CDR1 MNHNY, CDR2 SVGAGI (reference sequence).

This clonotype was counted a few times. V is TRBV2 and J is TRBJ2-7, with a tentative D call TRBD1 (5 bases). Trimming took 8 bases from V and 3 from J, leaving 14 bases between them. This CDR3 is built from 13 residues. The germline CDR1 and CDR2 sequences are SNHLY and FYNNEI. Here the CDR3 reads CASRQGLGYEQYF. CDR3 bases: TGTGCCAGCCGTCAGGGTTTAGGCTACGAGCAGTACTTC.

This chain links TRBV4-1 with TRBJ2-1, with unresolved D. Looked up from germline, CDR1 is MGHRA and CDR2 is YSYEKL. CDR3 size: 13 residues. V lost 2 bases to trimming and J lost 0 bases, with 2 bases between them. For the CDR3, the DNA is TGCGCCAGCAGCCAACCCTCCTACAATGAGCAGTTCTTC. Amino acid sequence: CASSQPSYNEQFF.

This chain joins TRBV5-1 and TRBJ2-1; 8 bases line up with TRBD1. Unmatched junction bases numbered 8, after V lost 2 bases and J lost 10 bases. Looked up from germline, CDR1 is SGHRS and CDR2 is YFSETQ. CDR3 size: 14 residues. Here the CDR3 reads CASSLITGQGEQFF. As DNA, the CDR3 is TGCGCCAGCAGCTTAATTACTGGACAGGGAGAGCAGTTCTTC.

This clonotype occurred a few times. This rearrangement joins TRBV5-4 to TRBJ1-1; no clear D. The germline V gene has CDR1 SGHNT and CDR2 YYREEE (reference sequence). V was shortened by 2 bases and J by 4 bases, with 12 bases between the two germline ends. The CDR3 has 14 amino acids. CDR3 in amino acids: CASSLVKGRTEAFF. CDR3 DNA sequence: TGTGCCAGCAGCTTAGTAAAAGGCCGCACTGAAGCTTTCTTT.

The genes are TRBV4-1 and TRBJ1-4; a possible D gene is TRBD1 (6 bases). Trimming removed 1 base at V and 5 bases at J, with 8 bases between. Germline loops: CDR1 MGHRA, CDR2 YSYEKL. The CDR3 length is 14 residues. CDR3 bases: TGCGCCAGCAGCCAAGGAGGGGGGAATGAAAAACTGTTTTTT. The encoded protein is CASSQGGGNEKLFF.

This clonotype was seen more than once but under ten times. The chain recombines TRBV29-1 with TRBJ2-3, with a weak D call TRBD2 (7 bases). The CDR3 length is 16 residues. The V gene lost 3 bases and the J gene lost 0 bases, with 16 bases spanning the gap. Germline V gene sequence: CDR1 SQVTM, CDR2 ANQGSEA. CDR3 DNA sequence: TGCAGCGTTGAGGTGCGGGGGCCTTGGAGCACAGATACGCAGTATTTT. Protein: CSVEVRGPWSTDTQYF.

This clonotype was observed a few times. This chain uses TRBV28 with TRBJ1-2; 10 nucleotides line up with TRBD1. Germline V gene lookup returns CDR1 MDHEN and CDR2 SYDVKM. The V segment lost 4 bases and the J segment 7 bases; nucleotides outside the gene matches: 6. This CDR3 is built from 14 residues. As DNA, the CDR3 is TGTGCCAGCAGTTGGGGACAGGGGTTGTCTGGCTACACCTTC. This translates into CASSWGQGLSGYTF.

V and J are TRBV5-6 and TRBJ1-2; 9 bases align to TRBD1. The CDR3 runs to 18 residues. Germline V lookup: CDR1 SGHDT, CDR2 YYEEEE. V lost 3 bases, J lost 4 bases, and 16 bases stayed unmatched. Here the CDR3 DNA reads TGTGCCAGCAGCTCATGGCTAGGACAGGGGAGGTTTGGCTATGGCTACACCTTC. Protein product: CASSSWLGQGRFGYGYTF.

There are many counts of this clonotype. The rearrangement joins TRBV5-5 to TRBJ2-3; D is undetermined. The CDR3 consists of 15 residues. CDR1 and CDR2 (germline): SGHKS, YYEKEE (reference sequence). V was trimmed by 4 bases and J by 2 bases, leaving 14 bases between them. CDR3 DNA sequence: TGTGCCAGCAGCCCAAAGACCCGACTCACAGATACGCAGTATTTT. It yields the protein CASSPKTRLTDTQYF. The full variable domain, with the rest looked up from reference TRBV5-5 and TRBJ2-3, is DAGVTQSPTHLIKTRGQQVTLRCSPISGHKSVSWYQQVLGQGPQFIFQYYEKEERGRGNFPDRFSARQFPNYSSELNVNALLLGDSALYLCASSPKTRLTDTQYFGPGTRLTVL.

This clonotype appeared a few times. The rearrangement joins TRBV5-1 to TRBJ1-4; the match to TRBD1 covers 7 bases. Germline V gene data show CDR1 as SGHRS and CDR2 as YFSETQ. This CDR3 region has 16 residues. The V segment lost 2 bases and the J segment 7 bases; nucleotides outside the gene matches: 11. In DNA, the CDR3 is TGCGCCAGCAGCTTCGCCCTTGAGGGGGCTGGTGAAAAACTGTTTTTT. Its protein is CASSFALEGAGEKLFF.

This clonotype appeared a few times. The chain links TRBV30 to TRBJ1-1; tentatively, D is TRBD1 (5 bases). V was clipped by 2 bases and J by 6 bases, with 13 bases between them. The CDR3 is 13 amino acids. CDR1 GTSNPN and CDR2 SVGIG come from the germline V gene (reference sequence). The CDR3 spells CAWSTRGGAEAFF. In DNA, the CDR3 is TGTGCCTGGAGTACCCGGGGGGGGGCTGAAGCTTTCTTT. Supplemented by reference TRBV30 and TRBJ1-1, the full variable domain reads SQTIHQWPATLVQPVGSPLSLECTVEGTSNPNLYWYRQAAGRGLQLLFYSVGIGQISSEVPQNLSASRPQDRQFILSSKKLLLSDSGFYLCAWSTRGGAEAFFGQGTRLTVV.

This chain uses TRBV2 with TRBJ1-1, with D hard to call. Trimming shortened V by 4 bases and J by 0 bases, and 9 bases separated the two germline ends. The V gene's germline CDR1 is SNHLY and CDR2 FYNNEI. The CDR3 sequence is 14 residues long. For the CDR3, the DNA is TGTGCCAGCAGTGTATGGGTCATGAACACTGAAGCTTTCTTT. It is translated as CASSVWVMNTEAFF.

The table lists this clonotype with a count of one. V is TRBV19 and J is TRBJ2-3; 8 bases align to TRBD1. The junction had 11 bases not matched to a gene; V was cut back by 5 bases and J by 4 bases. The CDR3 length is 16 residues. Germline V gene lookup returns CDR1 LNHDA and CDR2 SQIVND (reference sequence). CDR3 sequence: CASSRRTGRMPDTQYF. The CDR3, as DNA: TGTGCCAGTAGTCGCCGGACAGGGAGGATGCCAGATACGCAGTATTTT.